This TCR beta chain was identified in a study of blood T cell repertoires in COVID-19. The protocol was immunoSEQ multiplex PCR, while the TCRdb copy is restricted to in-frame clones and leaves out a portion. The table shows approximately 100,000 clones, with under 90% occurring only once. The CDR3 spans 14 residues. The germline CDR1 and CDR2 sequences are SGDLS and YYNGEE. Deletions cut 0 bases from V and 4 bases from J, with 11 bases between. V and J are TRBV9 and TRBJ2-7, with unresolved D. The receptor comes from a human donor in a cohort sampled during active or convalescent COVID-19. The source material was peripheral blood. For the CDR3, the DNA is TGTGCCAGCAGCGTAGCGGCAGGAATTTACGAGCAGTACTTC. It specifies CASSVAAGIYEQYF.